The next 3 T cell receptor beta chains were all read from a single sample in a study of healthy donors' naive CD4 and CD8 T cells. Starting from about 470 ng of total RNA, TCR libraries were made with linear amplification. TCRdb used MiXCR to reprocess the reads, holding one entry per CDR3 protein. The sample shows roughly 200,000 distinct CDR3 sequences, about four fifths of them seen only once. Sequencing was performed on naive CD4+ and CD8+ T cells sorted from blood, pooled from several donors. The receptors were sampled from a pool of human donors in good health; the sample pools cells from several healthy donors.

This clonotype occurred once. The V and J genes are TRBV20-1 and TRBJ2-1; 10 bases fit TRBD2. Germline CDR1 reads DFQATT; CDR2 reads SNEGSKA (reference sequence). The V and J ends lost 0 bases and 1 base, in that order; junction bases with no gene match: 3. There are 16 residues in the CDR3. CDR3 loop: CSARDLSGRSYNEQFF. The CDR3 DNA reads as TGCAGTGCTAGAGATCTTAGCGGGAGGTCCTACAATGAGCAGTTCTTC.

The chain has TRBV29-1 and TRBJ2-5; either TRBD1 or TRBD2 may fit D (5 bases each). V was shortened by 3 bases and J by 5 bases, with 16 bases between the two germline ends. This CDR3 spans 14 amino acids. The germline gives CDR1 SQVTM, CDR2 ANQGSEA. The CDR3 DNA is TGCAGCGTTGACGGGACGATCACTGAGGAGACCCAGTACTTC. Residues: CSVDGTITEETQYF. Based on the CDR3 plus reference TRBV29-1 and TRBJ2-5, the full variable domain is SAVISQKPSRDICQRGTSLTIQCQVDSQVTMMFWYRQQPGQSLTLIATANQGSEATYESGFVIDKFPISRPNLTFSTLTVSNMSPEDSSIYLCSVDGTITEETQYFGPGTRLLVL.

The rearrangement joins TRBV29-1 to TRBJ2-7; TRBD1 aligns across 8 bases. This CDR3 spans 13 amino acids. Germline CDR1 and CDR2: SQVTM and ANQGSEA. CDR3 sequence reads: CSAVKDRVYEQYF. The DNA of the CDR3 is TGCAGTGCTGTTAAGGACAGGGTCTACGAGCAGTACTTC.